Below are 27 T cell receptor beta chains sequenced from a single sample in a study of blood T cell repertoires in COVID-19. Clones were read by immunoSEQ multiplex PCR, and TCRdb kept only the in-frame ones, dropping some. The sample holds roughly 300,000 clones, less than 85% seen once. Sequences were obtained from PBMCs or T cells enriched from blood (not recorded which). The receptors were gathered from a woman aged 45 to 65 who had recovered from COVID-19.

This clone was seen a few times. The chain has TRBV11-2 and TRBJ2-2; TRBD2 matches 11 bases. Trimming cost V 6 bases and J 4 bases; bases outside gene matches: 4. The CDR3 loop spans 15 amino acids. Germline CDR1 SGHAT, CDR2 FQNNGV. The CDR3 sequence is CASRSTSGITGELFF. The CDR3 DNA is TGTGCCAGCAGATCGACTAGCGGGATCACCGGGGAGCTGTTTTTT.

CDR3 region: CASSPPLGQGYEQYF. The CDR3, as DNA: TGTGCCAGCTCACCACCGTTGGGACAGGGCTACGAGCAGTACTTC. The chain recombines TRBV18 with TRBJ2-7; 9 bases are a match to TRBD1. J lost 3 bases, V lost 0 bases, and 3 bases had no gene match. CDR3 length equals 15 residues. Germline assignment: CDR1 KGHSH and CDR2 LQKENI.

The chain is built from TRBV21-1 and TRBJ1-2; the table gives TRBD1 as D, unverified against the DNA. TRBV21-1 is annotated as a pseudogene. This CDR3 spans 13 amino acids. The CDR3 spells CASSKGRNYGYTF. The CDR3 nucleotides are TGTGCCAGCAGCAAAGGCAGGAACTATGGCTACACCTTC.

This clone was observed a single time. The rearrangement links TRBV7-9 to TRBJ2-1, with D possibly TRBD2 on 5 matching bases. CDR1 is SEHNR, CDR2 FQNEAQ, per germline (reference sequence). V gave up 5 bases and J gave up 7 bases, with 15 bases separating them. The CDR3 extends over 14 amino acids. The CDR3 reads CASSPVTPGNEQFF. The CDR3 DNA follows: TGTGCCAGCAGCCCAGTCACCCCGGGGAATGAGCAGTTCTTC.

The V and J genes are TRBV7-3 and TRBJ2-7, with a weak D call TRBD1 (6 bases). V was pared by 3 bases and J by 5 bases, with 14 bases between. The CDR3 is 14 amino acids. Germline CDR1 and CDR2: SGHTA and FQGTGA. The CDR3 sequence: CASSLGPGDHEQYF. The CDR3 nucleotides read TGTGCCAGCAGCTTGGGACCAGGGGACCACGAGCAGTACTTC.

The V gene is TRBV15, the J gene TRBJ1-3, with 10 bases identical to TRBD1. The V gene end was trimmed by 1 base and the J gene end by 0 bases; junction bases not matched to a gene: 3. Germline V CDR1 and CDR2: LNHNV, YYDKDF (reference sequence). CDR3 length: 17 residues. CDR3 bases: TGTGCCACCAGCAGAGGACAGGGGGCCGTCTCTGGAAACACCATATATTTT. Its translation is CATSRGQGAVSGNTIYF.

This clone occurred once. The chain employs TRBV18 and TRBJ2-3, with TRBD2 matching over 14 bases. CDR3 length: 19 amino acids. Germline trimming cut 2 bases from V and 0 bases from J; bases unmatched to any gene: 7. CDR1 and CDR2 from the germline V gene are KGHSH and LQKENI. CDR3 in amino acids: CASSPFGTSGSPSTDTQYF. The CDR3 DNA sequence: TGTGCCAGCTCACCATTCGGGACTAGCGGGAGCCCTAGCACAGATACGCAGTATTTT.

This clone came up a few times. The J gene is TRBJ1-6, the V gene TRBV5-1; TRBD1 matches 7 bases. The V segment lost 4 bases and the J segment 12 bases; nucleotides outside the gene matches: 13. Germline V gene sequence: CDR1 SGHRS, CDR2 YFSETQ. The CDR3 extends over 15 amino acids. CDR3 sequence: CASSVGTVEGEPLHF. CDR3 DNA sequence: TGCGCCAGCAGCGTAGGGACAGTTGAAGGGGAACCCCTCCACTTT. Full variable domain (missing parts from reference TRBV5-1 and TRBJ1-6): KAGVTQTPRYLIKTRGQQVTLSCSPISGHRSVSWYQQTPGQGLQFLFEYFSETQRNKGNFPGRFSGRQFSNSRSEMNVSTLELGDSALYLCASSVGTVEGEPLHFGNGTRLTVT.

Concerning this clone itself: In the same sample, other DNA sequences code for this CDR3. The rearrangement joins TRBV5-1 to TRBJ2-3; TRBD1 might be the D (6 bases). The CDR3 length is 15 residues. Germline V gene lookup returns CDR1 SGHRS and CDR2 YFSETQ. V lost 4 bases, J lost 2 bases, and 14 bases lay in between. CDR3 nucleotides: TGCGCCAGCAGCCTTGAGGACAGAGCCACAGATACGCAGTATTTT. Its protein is CASSLEDRATDTQYF.

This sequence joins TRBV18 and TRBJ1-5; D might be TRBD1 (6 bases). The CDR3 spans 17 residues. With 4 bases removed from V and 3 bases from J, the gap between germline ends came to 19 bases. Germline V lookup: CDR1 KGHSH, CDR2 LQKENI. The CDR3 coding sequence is TGTGCCAGCTCACACGCCCCGGGACACGAGATCAATCAGCCCCAGCATTTT. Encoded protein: CASSHAPGHEINQPQHF.

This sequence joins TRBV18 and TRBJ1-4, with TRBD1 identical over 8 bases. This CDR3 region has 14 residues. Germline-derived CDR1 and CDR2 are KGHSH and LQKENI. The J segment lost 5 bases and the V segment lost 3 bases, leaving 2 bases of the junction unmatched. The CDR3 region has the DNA TGTGCCAGCTCACCGACAGGGGCGAATGAAAAACTGTTTTTT. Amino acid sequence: CASSPTGANEKLFF.

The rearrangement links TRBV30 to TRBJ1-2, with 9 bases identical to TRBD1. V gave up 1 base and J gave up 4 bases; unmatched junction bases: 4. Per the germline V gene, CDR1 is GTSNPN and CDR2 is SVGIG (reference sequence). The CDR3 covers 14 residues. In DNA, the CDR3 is TGTGCCTGGAGTGGGGACAGGGCTACCTATGGCTACACCTTC. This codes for CAWSGDRATYGYTF.

CDR3 protein: CASTGTGIINYGYTF. CDR3 sequence (DNA): TGTGCCAGCACCGGGACAGGGATCATTAACTATGGCTACACCTTC. This chain links TRBV6-5 with TRBJ1-2; 9 bases agree with TRBD1. The CDR3 has 15 residues. V lost 7 bases to trimming and J lost 1 base; unmatched junction nucleotides: 7. Per the germline V gene, CDR1 is MNHEY and CDR2 is SVGAGI.

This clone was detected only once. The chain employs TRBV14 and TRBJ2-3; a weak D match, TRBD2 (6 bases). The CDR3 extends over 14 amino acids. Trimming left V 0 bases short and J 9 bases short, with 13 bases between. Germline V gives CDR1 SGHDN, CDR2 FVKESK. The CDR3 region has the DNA TGTGCCAGCAGCCAAGAGAATAGGGAGGAAACGCAGTATTTT. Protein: CASSQENREETQYF.

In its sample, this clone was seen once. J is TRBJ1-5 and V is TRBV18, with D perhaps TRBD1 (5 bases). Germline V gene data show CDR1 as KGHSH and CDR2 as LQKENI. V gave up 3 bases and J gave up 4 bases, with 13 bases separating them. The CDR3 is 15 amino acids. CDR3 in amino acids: CASSPVGARNQPQHF. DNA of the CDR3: TGTGCCAGCTCACCGGTTGGGGCTAGGAATCAGCCCCAGCATTTT.

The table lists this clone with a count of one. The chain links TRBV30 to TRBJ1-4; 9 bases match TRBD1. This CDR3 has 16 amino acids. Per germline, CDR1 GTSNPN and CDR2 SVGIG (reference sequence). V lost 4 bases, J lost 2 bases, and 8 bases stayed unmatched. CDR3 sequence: CAWMPGQGLTNEKLFF. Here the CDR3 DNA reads TGTGCCTGGATGCCGGGACAGGGTTTGACTAATGAAAAACTGTTTTTT.

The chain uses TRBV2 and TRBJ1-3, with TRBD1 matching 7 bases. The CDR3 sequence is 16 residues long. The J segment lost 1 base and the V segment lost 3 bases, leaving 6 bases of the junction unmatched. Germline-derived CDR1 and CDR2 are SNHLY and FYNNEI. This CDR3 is CASSDDRALSGNTIYF. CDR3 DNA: TGTGCCAGCAGTGATGACAGGGCTCTTTCTGGAAACACCATATATTTT.

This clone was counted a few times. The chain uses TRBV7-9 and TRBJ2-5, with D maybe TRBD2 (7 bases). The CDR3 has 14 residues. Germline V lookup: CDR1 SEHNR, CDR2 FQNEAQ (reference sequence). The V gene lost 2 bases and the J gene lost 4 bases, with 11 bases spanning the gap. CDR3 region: CASSLSGGRETQYF. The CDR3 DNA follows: TGTGCCAGCAGCTTATCGGGGGGCCGAGAGACCCAGTACTTC.

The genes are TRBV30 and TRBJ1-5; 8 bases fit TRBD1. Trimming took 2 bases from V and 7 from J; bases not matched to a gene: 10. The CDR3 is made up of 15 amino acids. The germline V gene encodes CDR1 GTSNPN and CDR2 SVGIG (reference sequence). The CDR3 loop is CAWSPTSGGTQPQHF. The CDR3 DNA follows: TGTGCCTGGAGTCCGACTTCAGGGGGCACCCAGCCCCAGCATTTT.

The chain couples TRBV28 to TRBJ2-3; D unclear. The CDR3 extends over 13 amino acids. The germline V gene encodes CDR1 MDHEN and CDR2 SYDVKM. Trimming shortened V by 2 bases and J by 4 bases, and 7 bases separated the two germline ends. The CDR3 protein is CASSLVVPDTQYF. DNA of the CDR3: TGTGCCAGCAGTTTAGTAGTCCCAGATACGCAGTATTTT.

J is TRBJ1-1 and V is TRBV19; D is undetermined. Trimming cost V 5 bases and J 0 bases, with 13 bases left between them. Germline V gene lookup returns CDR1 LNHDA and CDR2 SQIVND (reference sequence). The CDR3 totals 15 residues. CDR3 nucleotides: TGTGCCAGTAGTTCCGAACGGAGGATGAACACTGAAGCTTTCTTT. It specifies CASSSERRMNTEAFF.

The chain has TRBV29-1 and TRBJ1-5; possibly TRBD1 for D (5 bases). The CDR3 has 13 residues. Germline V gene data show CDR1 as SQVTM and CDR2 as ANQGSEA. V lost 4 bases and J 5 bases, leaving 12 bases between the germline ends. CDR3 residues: CSVVTGDYQPQHF. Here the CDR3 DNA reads TGCAGCGTTGTGACGGGGGACTATCAGCCCCAGCATTTT.

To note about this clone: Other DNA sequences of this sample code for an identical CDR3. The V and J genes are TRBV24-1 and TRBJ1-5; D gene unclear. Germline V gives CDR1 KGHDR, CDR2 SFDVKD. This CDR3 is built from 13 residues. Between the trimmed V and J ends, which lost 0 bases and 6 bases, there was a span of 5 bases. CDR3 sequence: CATSDLRGQPQHF. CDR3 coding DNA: TGTGCCACCAGTGATTTGCGGGGTCAGCCCCAGCATTTT.

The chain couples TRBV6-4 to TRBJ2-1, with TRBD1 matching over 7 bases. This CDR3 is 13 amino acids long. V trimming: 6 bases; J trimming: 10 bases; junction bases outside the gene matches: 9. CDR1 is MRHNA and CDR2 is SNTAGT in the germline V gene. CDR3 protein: CASSANRDREQFF. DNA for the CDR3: TGTGCCAGCAGCGCTAACCGGGACAGAGAGCAGTTCTTC.

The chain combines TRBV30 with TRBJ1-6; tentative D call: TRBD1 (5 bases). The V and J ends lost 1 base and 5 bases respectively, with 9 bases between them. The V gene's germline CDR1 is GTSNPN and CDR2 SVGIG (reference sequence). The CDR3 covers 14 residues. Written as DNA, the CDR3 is TGTGCCTGGAGTGGGGGCCATAATAATTCACCCCTCCACTTT. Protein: CAWSGGHNNSPLHF. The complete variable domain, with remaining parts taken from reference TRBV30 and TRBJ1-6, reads SQTIHQWPATLVQPVGSPLSLECTVEGTSNPNLYWYRQAAGRGLQLLFYSVGIGQISSEVPQNLSASRPQDRQFILSSKKLLLSDSGFYLCAWSGGHNNSPLHFGNGTRLTVT.

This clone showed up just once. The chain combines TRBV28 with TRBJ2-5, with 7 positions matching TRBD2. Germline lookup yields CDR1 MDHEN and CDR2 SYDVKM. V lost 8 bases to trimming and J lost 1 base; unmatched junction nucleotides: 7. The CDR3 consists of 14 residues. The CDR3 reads CASRLGGSQETQYF. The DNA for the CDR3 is TGTGCCAGCCGGCTGGGAGGGAGCCAAGAGACCCAGTACTTC.

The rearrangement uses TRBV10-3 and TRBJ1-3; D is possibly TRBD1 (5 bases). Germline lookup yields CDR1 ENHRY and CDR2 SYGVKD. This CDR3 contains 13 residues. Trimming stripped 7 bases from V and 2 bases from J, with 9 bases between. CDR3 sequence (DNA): TGTGCCATCACCCAGGGTACTGGAAACACCATATATTTT. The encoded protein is CAITQGTGNTIYF.